One sample yielded the 25 T cell receptor beta chains listed below, sequenced in a study of cytomegalovirus exposure and HLA in healthy donors. This PCR relied on a set of 60 Vbeta primers and 13 Jbeta primers. The table came from immunoSEQ multiplex PCR; TCRdb's copy has only in-frame clones and leaves some out. This sample contains 30,000 to 35,000 clones. Input material: PBMCs. Receptor source: a middle-aged woman in good health and CMV-seropositive.

V usage is TRBV14 and J usage is TRBJ2-7; no firm D call. Trimming shortened V by 0 bases and J by 1 base, and 4 bases separated the two germline ends. The germline V gene has CDR1 SGHDN and CDR2 FVKESK. CDR3 length: 13 residues. The CDR3: CASSQDLSYEQYF. As DNA, the CDR3 is TGTGCCAGCAGCCAAGATCTTTCCTACGAGCAGTACTTC.

The CDR3 bases are TGCAGCGTTGACAGACCGGGACAGGGGACCATTCAGTACTTC. Amino acid sequence: CSVDRPGQGTIQYF. This rearrangement joins TRBV29-1 to TRBJ2-4; 10 positions agree with TRBD1. This CDR3 contains 14 residues. Germline assignment: CDR1 SQVTM and CDR2 ANQGSEA. Germline trimming cut 3 bases from V and 9 bases from J; bases unmatched to any gene: 8.

The rearrangement uses TRBV15 and TRBJ2-5; D not certain. CDR3 length equals 12 residues. The V end lost 6 bases, the J end lost 5 bases, and 10 bases lay between the germline ends. The germline gives CDR1 LNHNV, CDR2 YYDKDF (reference sequence). The CDR3 sequence is CATRMGRETQYF. CDR3 nucleotides: TGTGCCACCAGAATGGGCCGGGAGACCCAGTACTTC.

This chain connects TRBV4-1 to TRBJ2-1; a possible D gene is TRBD2 (5 bases). Deletions cut 6 bases from V and 8 bases from J, with 14 bases between. Germline CDR1 is MGHRA and CDR2 is YSYEKL. The CDR3 sequence is 13 residues long. The CDR3 here is CASRPPGLDEQFF. The CDR3 bases are TGCGCCAGCAGGCCACCAGGACTGGATGAGCAGTTCTTC.

The chain uses TRBV21-1 and TRBJ1-1; the tabulated D call, TRBD1, remains unverified against the DNA. TRBV21-1 represents a pseudogene. This CDR3 has 15 amino acids. The CDR3 loop reads CASSKADREGTEAFF. DNA for the CDR3: TGTGCCAGCAGCAAAGCGGACAGGGAGGGCACTGAAGCTTTCTTT.

The chain is built from TRBV10-3 and TRBJ2-2, with 7 bases lining up with TRBD1. The ends lost 3 bases at V and 4 bases at J; junction bases unmatched: 8. Germline assignment: CDR1 ENHRY and CDR2 SYGVKD. The CDR3 loop spans 16 amino acids. DNA for the CDR3: TGTGCCATCAGTGAACGTAGGACAGGACGCACCGGGGAGCTGTTTTTT. Its translation is CAISERRTGRTGELFF.

The chain carries TRBV7-9 and TRBJ2-3, with 11 nucleotides matching TRBD2. The CDR3 has 16 residues. The germline V gene encodes CDR1 SEHNR and CDR2 FQNEAQ (reference sequence). The V gene end was trimmed by 1 base and the J gene end by 6 bases; junction bases not matched to a gene: 6. The CDR3 reads CASSLEVAGGPDTQYF. Written as DNA, the CDR3 is TGTGCCAGCAGCTTAGAAGTAGCGGGAGGGCCCGATACGCAGTATTTT.

The J gene is TRBJ2-3, the V gene TRBV6-5; tentatively, D is TRBD2 (5 bases). V was clipped by 6 bases and J by 2 bases, with 12 bases between them. The CDR3 has 14 residues. The V gene's germline CDR1 is MNHEY and CDR2 SVGAGI. DNA for the CDR3: TGTGCCAGCAGAAGAACTAGTTTCACAGATACGCAGTATTTT. Translation gives CASRRTSFTDTQYF.

The chain joins TRBV18 to TRBJ1-1; a possible D gene is TRBD1 (6 bases). The CDR3 is 17 residues long. Germline-derived CDR1 and CDR2 are KGHSH and LQKENI. V was clipped by 3 bases and J by 4 bases, with 21 bases between them. CDR3 region: CASSPFLWGGGSTEAFF. The CDR3 DNA reads TGTGCCAGCTCACCCTTCCTATGGGGGGGCGGGAGCACTGAAGCTTTCTTT.

The rearrangement links TRBV10-3 to TRBJ2-5; TRBD1 aligns across 10 bases. The end of the DNA is better explained by TRBJ2-7, so the J call may be wrong. Germline CDR1 and CDR2: ENHRY and SYGVKD. CDR3 size: 15 residues. CDR3 protein: CAISDPGQGRYEQYF. Written as DNA, the CDR3 is TGTGCCATCAGTGACCCGGGACAGGGGAGATACGAGCAGTACTTC.

V and J are TRBV7-2 and TRBJ2-7, with 11 bases lining up with TRBD2. The CDR3 has 16 residues. V lost 3 bases and J lost 3; bases outside the gene matches: 7. Looked up from germline, CDR1 is SGHTA and CDR2 is FQGNSA. The CDR3 DNA follows: TGTGCCAGCAGCTTGGGGGCGGGACTAGCGGACTACGAGCAGTACTTC. The encoded protein is CASSLGAGLADYEQYF.

The chain links TRBV28 to TRBJ2-1; D not certain. V gave up 5 bases and J gave up 4 bases, with 9 bases separating them. CDR1 MDHEN and CDR2 SYDVKM come from the germline V gene. This CDR3 has 13 residues. The CDR3 bases are TGTGCCAGCAGTCGAACTTTGTACAATGAGCAGTTCTTC. Its protein product is CASSRTLYNEQFF.

The gene calls are TRBV27 and TRBJ2-7; 11 bases align to TRBD2. The CDR3 consists of 16 residues. V dropped 5 bases and J dropped 4; count of bases not matched to a gene: 10. The germline V gene has CDR1 MNHEY and CDR2 SMNVEV (reference sequence). The CDR3 reads CASSPGTSGGRYEQYF. As DNA, the CDR3 is TGTGCCAGCAGTCCAGGGACTAGCGGAGGTAGGTACGAGCAGTACTTC.

The chain links TRBV28 to TRBJ2-1, with D perhaps matching TRBD1 (6 bases). Germline lookup yields CDR1 MDHEN and CDR2 SYDVKM. The CDR3 covers 13 residues. The V end was cut by 2 bases, the J end by 6 bases, with 8 bases between. DNA of the CDR3: TGTGCCAGCAGTTTAAGAGGGGGCAATGAGCAGTTCTTC. This codes for CASSLRGGNEQFF.

The rearrangement joins TRBV18 to TRBJ1-4, with 9 bases that match TRBD1. V trimming: 4 bases; J trimming: 8 bases; junction bases outside the gene matches: 8. CDR3 size: 15 residues. CDR1 and CDR2 from the germline V gene are KGHSH and LQKENI. This CDR3 reads CASSLGTGSFEKLFF. CDR3 in DNA: TGTGCCAGCTCACTCGGGACAGGGTCGTTCGAAAAACTGTTTTTT.

The chain couples TRBV7-9 to TRBJ1-1; D not certain. Germline-derived CDR1 and CDR2 are SEHNR and FQNEAQ (reference sequence). The CDR3 spans 14 residues. The ends were cut back, 5 bases at V and 6 bases at J, with 16 bases in the middle. The CDR3 DNA follows: TGTGCCAGCAGCCTACGATCCGCTACAGCTGAAGCTTTCTTT. It translates to CASSLRSATAEAFF.

The CDR3 loop reads CASIARVGATEAFF. CDR3 in DNA: TGCGCCAGCATCGCAAGAGTTGGGGCCACTGAAGCTTTCTTT. The V and J genes are TRBV10-2 and TRBJ1-1, with D possibly TRBD1 on 5 matching bases. Germline CDR1 and CDR2: WSHSY and SAAADI. V lost 7 bases and J 4 bases, leaving 16 bases between the germline ends. There are 14 residues in the CDR3.

This chain links TRBV29-1 with TRBJ2-3; possible D gene TRBD1, 6 bases. Trimming shortened V by 7 bases and J by 0 bases, and 20 bases separated the two germline ends. CDR3 size: 16 residues. Germline CDR1 SQVTM, CDR2 ANQGSEA. CDR3 amino acids: CSARTTGTTSTDTQYF. CDR3 DNA: TGCAGCGCTCGTACCACAGGGACCACTAGCACAGATACGCAGTATTTT.

This chain links TRBV5-1 with TRBJ2-7; the D gene is possibly TRBD2 (6 bases). Deletions cut 8 bases from V and 0 bases from J, with 21 bases between. The CDR3 runs 16 residues. Germline values: CDR1 SGHRS, CDR2 YFSETQ. The CDR3 DNA reads as TGCGCCAGTAGCCGGGACGGGGGATCCAGCTCCTACGAGCAGTACTTC. It codes for CASSRDGGSSSYEQYF.

The genes are TRBV2 and TRBJ2-7, with D unclear. From germline, CDR1 is SNHLY and CDR2 FYNNEI. The CDR3 contains 11 residues. The V end lost 2 bases, the J end lost 6 bases, and 5 bases lay between the germline ends. The CDR3 DNA follows: TGTGCCAGCAGTGAAAAACTCGAGCAGTACTTC. Protein sequence: CASSEKLEQYF.

This rearrangement joins TRBV7-2 to TRBJ2-5, with TRBD1 matching over 10 bases. The last part of the DNA fits TRBJ2-7 better; the J call may be wrong. The CDR3 is 14 residues long. Germline-derived CDR1 and CDR2 are SGHTA and FQGNSA. CDR3 sequence reads: CASSSRTGGYEQYF. In DNA form, the CDR3 reads TGTGCCAGCAGCTCACGGACAGGGGGCTACGAGCAGTACTTC.

This chain connects TRBV6-5 to TRBJ1-6, with TRBD1 matching 8 bases. Germline lookup yields CDR1 MNHEY and CDR2 SVGAGI. The CDR3 extends over 15 amino acids. The trim removed 5 bases at V and 7 bases at J, leaving 7 bases unmatched. The CDR3 sequence: CASSASWTGNSPLHF. In nucleotides, the CDR3 is TGTGCCAGCAGTGCCTCTTGGACAGGGAATTCACCCCTCCACTTT.

The chain employs TRBV7-9 and TRBJ1-1; D ambiguous. V was trimmed by 1 base and J by 6 bases, leaving 6 bases between them. CDR1 SEHNR and CDR2 FQNEAQ come from the germline V gene (reference sequence). This CDR3 has 12 residues. CDR3 residues: CASSLVAAEAFF. Here the CDR3 DNA reads TGTGCCAGCAGCTTAGTCGCGGCTGAAGCTTTCTTT.

This chain uses TRBV10-2 with TRBJ1-5; D remains ambiguous. V shed 1 base and J shed 6 bases, with 10 bases lying between them. Germline-derived CDR1 and CDR2 are WSHSY and SAAADI. The CDR3 sequence is 14 residues long. DNA of the CDR3: TGCGCCAGCAGTGAGTTTCTAGGCAGTCAGCCCCAGCATTTT. This translates into CASSEFLGSQPQHF.

The chain has TRBV29-1 and TRBJ1-1; 10 nucleotides match TRBD1. Germline V gene data show CDR1 as SQVTM and CDR2 as ANQGSEA. V lost 5 bases to trimming and J lost 5 bases; unmatched junction nucleotides: 8. The CDR3 sequence is 14 residues long. CDR3 in DNA: TGCAGCGTTCTAGACAGGGGGCTTGAAACTGAAGCTTTCTTT. It codes for CSVLDRGLETEAFF.